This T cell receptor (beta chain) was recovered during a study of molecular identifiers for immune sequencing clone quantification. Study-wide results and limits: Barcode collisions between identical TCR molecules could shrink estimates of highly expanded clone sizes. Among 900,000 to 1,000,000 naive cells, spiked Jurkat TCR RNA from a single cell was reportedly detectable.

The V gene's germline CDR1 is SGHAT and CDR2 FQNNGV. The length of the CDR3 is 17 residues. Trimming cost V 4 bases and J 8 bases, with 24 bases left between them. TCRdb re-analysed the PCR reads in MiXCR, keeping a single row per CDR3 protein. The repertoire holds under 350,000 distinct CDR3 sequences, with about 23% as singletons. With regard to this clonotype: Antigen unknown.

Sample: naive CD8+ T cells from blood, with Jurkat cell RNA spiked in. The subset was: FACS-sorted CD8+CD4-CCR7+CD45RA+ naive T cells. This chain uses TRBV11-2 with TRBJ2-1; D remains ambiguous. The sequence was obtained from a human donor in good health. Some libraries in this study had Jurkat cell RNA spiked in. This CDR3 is CASSSPTATKPLDEQFF. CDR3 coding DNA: TGTGCCAGCAGCTCGCCGACTGCAACAAAGCCCCTCGATGAGCAGTTCTTC.